This entry lists 4 T cell receptor beta chains sequenced from one sample in a study of T cell changes during pregnancy in multiple sclerosis. TCRdb's copy holds only in-frame clones and misses some; the assay was immunoSEQ multiplex PCR. The profile shows about 38,000 clones, 85% to 90% of them singletons. The sequences come from CD4+ T cells from peripheral blood mononuclear cells, collected before pregnancy. These receptors were obtained from a female donor with multiple sclerosis, enrolled in a pregnancy study.

The sample holds a few counts of this clone. The chain employs TRBV7-9 and TRBJ2-1; 10 nucleotides agree with TRBD2. The CDR3 runs 18 residues. V trimming: 5 bases; J trimming: 3 bases; junction bases outside the gene matches: 13. CDR1 is SEHNR and CDR2 is FQNEAQ in the germline V gene (reference sequence). Here the CDR3 DNA reads TGTGCCAGCAGCCCTCAGATTATAGCGGGGGGATTCTACAATGAGCAGTTCTTC. Protein product: CASSPQIIAGGFYNEQFF. The full variable domain, completed using reference TRBV7-9 and TRBJ2-1, is DTGVSQNPRHKITKRGQNVTFRCDPISEHNRLYWYRQTLGQGPEFLTYFQNEAQLEKSRLLSDRFSAERPKGSFSTLEIQRTEQGDSAMYLCASSPQIIAGGFYNEQFFGPGTRLTVL.

The gene calls are TRBV28 and TRBJ1-2, with a weak D call TRBD1 (6 bases). The CDR3 totals 15 residues. The germline V and J ends were trimmed by 2 bases and 5 bases, with 15 bases remaining between them. Germline-derived CDR1 and CDR2 are MDHEN and SYDVKM. CDR3 loop: CASSLGGGGSYGYTF. The CDR3 nucleotides are TGTGCCAGCAGTTTAGGGGGAGGGGGTTCTTATGGCTACACCTTC.

The chain uses TRBV12-2 and TRBJ2-1; no check of the table's D call, TRBD1, against the DNA was made. TRBV12-2 is a pseudogene segment. This CDR3 has 17 amino acids. CDR3 protein: CASRSAEWGQVPNEQFF. The CDR3 DNA is TGTGCAAGTCGCTCAGCTGAGTGGGGACAGGTCCCCAATGAGCAGTTCTTC.

This chain links TRBV21-1 with TRBJ1-1. TRBV21-1 is a recognized pseudogene. The CDR3 loop spans 14 amino acids. CDR3 bases: TGTGCCACCAGCCGTGGGGGGGGCCATACTGAAGCTTTCTTT. Translated, it gives CATSRGGGHTEAFF.